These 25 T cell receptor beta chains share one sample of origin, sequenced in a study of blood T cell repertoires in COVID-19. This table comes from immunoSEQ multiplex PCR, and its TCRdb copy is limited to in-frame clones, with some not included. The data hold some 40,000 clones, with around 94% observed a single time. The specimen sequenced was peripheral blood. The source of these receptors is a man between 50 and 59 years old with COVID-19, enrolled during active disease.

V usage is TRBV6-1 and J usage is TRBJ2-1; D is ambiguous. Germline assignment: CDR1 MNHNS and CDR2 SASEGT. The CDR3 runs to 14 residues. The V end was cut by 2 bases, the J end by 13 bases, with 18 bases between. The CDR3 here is CASSELNFSSEQFF. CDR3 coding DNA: TGTGCCAGCAGTGAATTGAATTTTAGCAGCGAACAGTTCTTC.

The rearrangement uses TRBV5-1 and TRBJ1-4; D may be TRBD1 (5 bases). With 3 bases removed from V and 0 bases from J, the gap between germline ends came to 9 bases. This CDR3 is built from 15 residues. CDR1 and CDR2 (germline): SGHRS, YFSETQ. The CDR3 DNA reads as TGCGCCAGCAGCTGGAGGGGAGCAACTAATGAAAAACTGTTTTTT. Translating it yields CASSWRGATNEKLFF. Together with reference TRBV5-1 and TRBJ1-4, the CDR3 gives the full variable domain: KAGVTQTPRYLIKTRGQQVTLSCSPISGHRSVSWYQQTPGQGLQFLFEYFSETQRNKGNFPGRFSGRQFSNSRSEMNVSTLELGDSALYLCASSWRGATNEKLFFGSGTQLSVL.

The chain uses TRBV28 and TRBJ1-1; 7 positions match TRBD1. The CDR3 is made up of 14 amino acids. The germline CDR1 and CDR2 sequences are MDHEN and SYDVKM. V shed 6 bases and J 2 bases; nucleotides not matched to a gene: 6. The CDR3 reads CASSWGQPNTEAFF. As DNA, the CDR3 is TGTGCCAGCAGCTGGGGACAGCCCAACACTGAAGCTTTCTTT.

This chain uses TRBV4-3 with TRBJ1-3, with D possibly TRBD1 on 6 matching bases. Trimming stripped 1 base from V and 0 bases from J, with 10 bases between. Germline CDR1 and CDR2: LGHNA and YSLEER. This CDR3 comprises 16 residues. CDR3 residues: CASSQVGDNSGNTIYF. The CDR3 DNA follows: TGCGCCAGCAGCCAAGTAGGGGACAACTCTGGAAACACCATATATTTT.

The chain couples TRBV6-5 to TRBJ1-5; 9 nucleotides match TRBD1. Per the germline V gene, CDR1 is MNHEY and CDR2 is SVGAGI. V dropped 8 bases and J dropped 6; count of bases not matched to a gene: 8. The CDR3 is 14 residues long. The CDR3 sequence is CASGGDRDGQPQHF. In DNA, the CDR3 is TGTGCCAGCGGGGGGGACAGGGACGGTCAGCCCCAGCATTTT.

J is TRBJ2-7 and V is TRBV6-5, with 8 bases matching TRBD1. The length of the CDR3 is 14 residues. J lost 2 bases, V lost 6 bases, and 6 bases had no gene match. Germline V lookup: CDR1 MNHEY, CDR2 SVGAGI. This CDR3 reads CASRAWTGTYEQYF. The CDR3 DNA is TGTGCCAGCAGGGCCTGGACAGGGACCTACGAGCAGTACTTC.

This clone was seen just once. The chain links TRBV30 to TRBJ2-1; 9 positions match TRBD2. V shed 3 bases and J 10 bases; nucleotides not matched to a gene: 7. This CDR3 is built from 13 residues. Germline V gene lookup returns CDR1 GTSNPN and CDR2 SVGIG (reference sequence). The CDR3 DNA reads TGTGCCTGGAGGACAAGGAGCGGGGGGGAGCAGTTCTTC. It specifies CAWRTRSGGEQFF.

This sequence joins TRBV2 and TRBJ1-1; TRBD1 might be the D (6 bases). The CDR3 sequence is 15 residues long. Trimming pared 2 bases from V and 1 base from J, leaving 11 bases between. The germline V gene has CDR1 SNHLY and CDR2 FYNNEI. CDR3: CASSEQGPKNTEAFF. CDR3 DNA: TGTGCCAGCAGTGAACAGGGGCCGAAGAACACTGAAGCTTTCTTT.

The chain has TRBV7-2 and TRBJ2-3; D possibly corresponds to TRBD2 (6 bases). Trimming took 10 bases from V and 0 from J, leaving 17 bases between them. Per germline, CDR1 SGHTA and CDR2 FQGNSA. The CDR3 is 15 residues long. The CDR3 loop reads CATRTGGSSTDTQYF. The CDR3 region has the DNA TGTGCCACCCGGACTGGGGGGTCTAGCACAGATACGCAGTATTTT. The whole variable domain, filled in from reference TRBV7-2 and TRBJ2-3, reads GAGVSQSPSNKVTEKGKDVELRCDPISGHTALYWYRQSLGQGLEFLIYFQGNSAPDKSGLPSDRFSAERTGGSVSTLTIQRTQQEDSAVYLCATRTGGSSTDTQYFGPGTRLTVL.

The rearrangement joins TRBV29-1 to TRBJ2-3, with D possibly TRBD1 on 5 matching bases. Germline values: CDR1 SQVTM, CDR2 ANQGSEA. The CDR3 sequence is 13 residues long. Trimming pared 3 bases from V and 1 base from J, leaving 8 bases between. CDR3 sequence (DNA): TGCAGCGTTGAGACAGCTGGCACAGATACGCAGTATTTT. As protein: CSVETAGTDTQYF.

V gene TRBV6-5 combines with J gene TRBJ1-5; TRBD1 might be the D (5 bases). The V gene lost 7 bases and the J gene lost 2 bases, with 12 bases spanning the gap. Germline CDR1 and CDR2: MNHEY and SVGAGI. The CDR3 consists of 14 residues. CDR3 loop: CASIQGIGNQPQHF. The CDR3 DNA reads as TGTGCCAGCATTCAGGGAATCGGCAATCAGCCCCAGCATTTT.

CDR3: CASSIGTNTDTQYF. CDR3 DNA: TGTGCCAGTAGTATAGGGACTAACACAGATACGCAGTATTTT. The rearrangement joins TRBV19 to TRBJ2-3; D is perhaps TRBD2 (6 bases). Germline V CDR1 and CDR2: LNHDA, SQIVND (reference sequence). The CDR3 contains 14 residues. Trimming stripped 1 base from V and 2 bases from J, with 7 bases between.

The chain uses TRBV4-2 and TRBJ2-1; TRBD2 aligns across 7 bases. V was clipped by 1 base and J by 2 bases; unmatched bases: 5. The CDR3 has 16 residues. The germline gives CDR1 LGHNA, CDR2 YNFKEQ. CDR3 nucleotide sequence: TGTGCCAGCAGCCAAGTTAGCGGGTTAACCTACAATGAGCAGTTCTTC. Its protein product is CASSQVSGLTYNEQFF.

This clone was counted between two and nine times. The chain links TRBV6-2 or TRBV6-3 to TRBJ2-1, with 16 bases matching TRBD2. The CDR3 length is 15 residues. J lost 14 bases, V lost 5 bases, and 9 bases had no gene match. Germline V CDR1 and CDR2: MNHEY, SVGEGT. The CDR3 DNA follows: TGTGCCAGCAGTCCCGGGACTAGCGGGAGGGTTGGGGAGTTCTTC. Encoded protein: CASSPGTSGRVGEFF.

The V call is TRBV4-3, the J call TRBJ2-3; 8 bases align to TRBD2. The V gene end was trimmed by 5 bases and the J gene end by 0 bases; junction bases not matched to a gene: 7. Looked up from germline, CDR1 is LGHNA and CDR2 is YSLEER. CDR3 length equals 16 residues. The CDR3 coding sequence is TGCGCCAGCAGCTCCGAGACTAGCGCAAGCACAGATACGCAGTATTTT. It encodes CASSSETSASTDTQYF.

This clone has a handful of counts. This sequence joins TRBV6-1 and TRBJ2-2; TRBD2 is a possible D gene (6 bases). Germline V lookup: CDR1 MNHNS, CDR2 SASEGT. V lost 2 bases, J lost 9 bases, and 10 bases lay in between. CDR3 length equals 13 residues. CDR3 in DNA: TGTGCCAGCAGTGAAAGGGACTTAAGGGAGCTGTTTTTT. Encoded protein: CASSERDLRELFF.

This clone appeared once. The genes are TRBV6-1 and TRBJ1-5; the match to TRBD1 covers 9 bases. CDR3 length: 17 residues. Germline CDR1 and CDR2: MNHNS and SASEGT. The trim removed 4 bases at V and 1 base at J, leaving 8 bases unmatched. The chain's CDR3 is CASSGRDRVLSNQPQHF. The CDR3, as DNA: TGTGCCAGCAGTGGCCGGGACAGGGTGTTGAGCAATCAGCCCCAGCATTTT.

CDR3 nucleotide sequence: TGCGCGATATCGAGCGGGAGTCAAGACGAGCAGTACTTC. As protein: CAISSGSQDEQYF. This chain uses TRBV29-1 with TRBJ2-7, with TRBD2 identical over 8 bases. This CDR3 is 13 amino acids long. Germline values: CDR1 SQVTM, CDR2 ANQGSEA.

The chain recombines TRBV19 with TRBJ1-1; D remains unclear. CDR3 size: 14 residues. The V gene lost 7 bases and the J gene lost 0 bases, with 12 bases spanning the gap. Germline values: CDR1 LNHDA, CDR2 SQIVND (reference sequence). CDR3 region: CASNPSGLNTEAFF. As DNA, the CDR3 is TGTGCCAGTAATCCCTCAGGATTGAACACTGAAGCTTTCTTT.

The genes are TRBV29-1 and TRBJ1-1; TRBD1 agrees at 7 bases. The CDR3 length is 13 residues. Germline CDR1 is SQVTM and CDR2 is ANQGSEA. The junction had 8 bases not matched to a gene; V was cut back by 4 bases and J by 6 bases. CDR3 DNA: TGCAGCGTTGCTAATGTAGGGGGCTCTGAAGCTTTCTTT. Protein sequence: CSVANVGGSEAFF.

This CDR3 reads CAIASGRALAGELFF. CDR3 DNA sequence: TGTGCCATCGCTAGCGGGAGGGCCCTGGCCGGGGAGCTGTTTTTT. This chain links TRBV10-3 with TRBJ2-2; TRBD2 aligns across 12 bases. Per germline, CDR1 ENHRY and CDR2 SYGVKD. The trim removed 8 bases at V and 6 bases at J, leaving 7 bases unmatched. This CDR3 is 15 amino acids long.

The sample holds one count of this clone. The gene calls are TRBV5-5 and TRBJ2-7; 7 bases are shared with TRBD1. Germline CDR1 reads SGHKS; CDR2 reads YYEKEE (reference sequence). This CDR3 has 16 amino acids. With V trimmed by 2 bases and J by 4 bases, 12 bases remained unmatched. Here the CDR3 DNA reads TGTGCCAGCAGCTTTGGGCGTAGGGGGCAAGGGTACGAGCAGTACTTC. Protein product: CASSFGRRGQGYEQYF.

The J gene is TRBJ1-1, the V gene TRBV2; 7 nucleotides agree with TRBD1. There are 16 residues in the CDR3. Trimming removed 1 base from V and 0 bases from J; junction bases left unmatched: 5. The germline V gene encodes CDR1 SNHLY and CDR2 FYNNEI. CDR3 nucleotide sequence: TGTGCCAGCAGTGAAGAGGGACAGCTCATGAACACTGAAGCTTTCTTT. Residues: CASSEEGQLMNTEAFF.

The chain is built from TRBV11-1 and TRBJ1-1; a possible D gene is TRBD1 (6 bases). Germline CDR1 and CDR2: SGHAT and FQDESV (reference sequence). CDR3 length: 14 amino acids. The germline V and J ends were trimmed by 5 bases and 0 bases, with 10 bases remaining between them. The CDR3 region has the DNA TGTGCCAGCAGCCCCGACAGGTTGAACACTGAAGCTTTCTTT. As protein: CASSPDRLNTEAFF.

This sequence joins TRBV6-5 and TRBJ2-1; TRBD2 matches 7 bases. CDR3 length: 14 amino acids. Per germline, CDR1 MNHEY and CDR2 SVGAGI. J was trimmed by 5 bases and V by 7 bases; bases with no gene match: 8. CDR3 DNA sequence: TGTGCCAGCACCCCGAGCGGGATAGACAATGAGCAGTTCTTC. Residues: CASTPSGIDNEQFF.